This entry lists 9 T cell receptor beta chains sequenced from one sample in a study of blood T cell repertoires in COVID-19. Clones were sequenced by immunoSEQ multiplex PCR, and TCRdb holds only the in-frame ones, with some missing. This sample has roughly 170,000 clones, with more than 75% found just once. The sequenced sample was peripheral blood. All receptors come from a woman aged 70-85 years with COVID-19, enrolled during active disease.

The chain employs TRBV5-4 and TRBJ2-7, with D possibly TRBD1 on 6 matching bases. Germline assignment: CDR1 SGHNT and CDR2 YYREEE (reference sequence). The CDR3 runs to 13 residues. V was cut by 4 bases and J by 2 bases, with 10 bases left in between. The CDR3 coding sequence is TGTGCCAGCAGCCTATACAGGGCCTACGAGCAGTACTTC. It translates to CASSLYRAYEQYF.

CDR3 nucleotides: TGCAGTGCTAGTGCGGCTAGCGGGAGTAGCACAGAGACCCAGTACTTC. The encoded protein is CSASAASGSSTETQYF. This rearrangement joins TRBV20-1 to TRBJ2-5; TRBD2 aligns across 10 bases. Germline CDR1 DFQATT, CDR2 SNEGSKA (reference sequence). V trimming: 3 bases; J trimming: 4 bases; junction bases outside the gene matches: 11. This CDR3 has 16 amino acids.

The rearrangement links TRBV12-3 or TRBV12-4 to TRBJ2-5, with D perhaps matching TRBD1 (6 bases). There are 13 residues in the CDR3. Trimming took off 6 bases at V and 3 bases at J, with 11 bases between the two ends. CDR3 in DNA: TGTGCCAGCAGCGTAGGGGGAGAAGAGACCCAGTACTTC. Its translation is CASSVGGEETQYF.

J is TRBJ2-7 and V is TRBV30; 7 nucleotides line up with TRBD1. The CDR3 runs to 13 residues. Trimming removed 5 bases from V and 6 bases from J; junction bases left unmatched: 10. Germline CDR1 and CDR2: GTSNPN and SVGIG (reference sequence). The CDR3 spells CAWEPDRVGEQYF. DNA for the CDR3: TGTGCCTGGGAACCAGACAGGGTCGGCGAGCAGTACTTC.

The V and J genes are TRBV19 and TRBJ2-1; a weak D match, TRBD1 (6 bases). The CDR3 spans 12 residues. Germline CDR1 reads LNHDA; CDR2 reads SQIVND (reference sequence). With 9 bases removed from V and 9 bases from J, the gap between germline ends came to 15 bases. DNA of the CDR3: TGTGCCAGCGAACAGGGTCCGGGTGAGCAGTTCTTC. It codes for CASEQGPGEQFF.

This clone has a single count. This chain connects TRBV7-8 to TRBJ2-2, with 8 bases identical to TRBD2. Germline CDR1 SGHVS, CDR2 FQNEAQ. This CDR3 has 14 residues. With 4 bases clipped from V and 5 bases from J, the junction kept 3 bases outside the gene matches. CDR3 DNA: TGTGCCAGCAGCTATAGCGGGAATACCGGGGAGCTGTTTTTT. Protein product: CASSYSGNTGELFF.

In DNA, the CDR3 is TGTGCCAGCAGCAGAATGGACAGGTCTAGCACAGATACGCAGTATTTT. Translating it yields CASSRMDRSSTDTQYF. The gene calls are TRBV7-9 and TRBJ2-3; 7 positions match TRBD1. Losses at the gene ends were 5 bases for V and 0 bases for J; bases not matched to a gene: 8. The CDR3 is 16 residues long. CDR1 and CDR2 (germline): SEHNR, FQNEAQ (reference sequence).

This clone was seen only once. This chain connects TRBV29-1 to TRBJ1-2; D is unclear. The CDR3 covers 13 residues. V was pared by 0 bases and J by 0 bases, with 5 bases between. Germline assignment: CDR1 SQVTM and CDR2 ANQGSEA. Here the CDR3 DNA reads TGCAGCGTTGAAGACGAGACTAACTATGGCTACACCTTC. The encoded protein is CSVEDETNYGYTF. The full variable domain, in which reference TRBV29-1 and TRBJ1-2 provide the parts outside the CDR3, is SAVISQKPSRDICQRGTSLTIQCQVDSQVTMMFWYRQQPGQSLTLIATANQGSEATYESGFVIDKFPISRPNLTFSTLTVSNMSPEDSSIYLCSVEDETNYGYTFGSGTRLTVV.

The chain uses TRBV30 and TRBJ1-4; 12 bases fit TRBD1. CDR1 is GTSNPN and CDR2 is SVGIG in the germline V gene (reference sequence). Trimming removed 0 bases from V and 7 bases from J; junction bases left unmatched: 6. CDR3 length: 16 residues. CDR3 in DNA: TGTGCCTGGAGTGTCCGCGGGACAGGGGGCGTTGAAAAACTGTTTTTT. Protein sequence: CAWSVRGTGGVEKLFF.